This TCR beta chain comes out of a study of Graves' ophthalmopathy and Graves' hyperthyroidism. As for this clonotype: Its antigen is not known.

Amplified TCR beta CDR3 regions were obtained using RNA transcripts as template. First-round RT-PCR employed HTBI primers, with a second-round multiplex PCR after it. A single record per CDR3 protein comes from TCRdb applying MiXCR to the multiplex PCR reads. The sample lists about 240,000 distinct CDR3 sequences, roughly 50% occurring once. The CDR3 length is 16 residues. Deletions cut 1 base from V and 0 bases from J, with 12 bases between. Germline CDR1 LNHDA, CDR2 SQIVND (reference sequence). Findings and limits, study-wide: Blood also harbored most expanded thyroid clonotypes above 0.001 frequency.

Sequencing was performed on peripheral blood. This clonotype was sampled from an adult man with Graves' ophthalmopathy. This chain uses TRBV19 with TRBJ1-1; no clear D. The CDR3: CASSIGLQTMNTEAFF. For the CDR3, the DNA is TGTGCCAGTAGTATAGGTCTTCAGACCATGAACACTGAAGCTTTCTTT. The whole variable domain, remainder taken from reference TRBV19 and TRBJ1-1, is DGGITQSPKYLFRKEGQNVTLSCEQNLNHDAMYWYRQDPGQGLRLIYYSQIVNDFQKGDIAEGYSVSREKKESFPLTVTSAQKNPTAFYLCASSIGLQTMNTEAFFGQGTRLTVV.